This T cell receptor (beta chain) is drawn from a study of CD8 T cells in Susac syndrome. RNA, at about 0.45 to 1 ug, was reverse transcribed with random hexamers. MiXCR, run by TCRdb on the immunoSEQ multiplex PCR reads, gives a single entry per CDR3 protein. The table has a few hundred thousand distinct CDR3 sequences, about 94% seen once; the top ten hold roughly 0.15%. CD8+ and CD4+ T cells circulating in blood were sequenced for TCR beta. V was cut by 6 bases and J by 0 bases, with 12 bases left in between. The CDR3 contains 15 residues. The rearrangement joins TRBV12-3 or TRBV12-4 to TRBJ2-1; D gene ambiguous. Sequenced: CD8+ T cells from PBMCs. The receptor was derived from a human donor with multiple sclerosis. The CDR3 reads CASSPGPSSYNEQFF. CDR3 DNA sequence: TGTGCCAGCAGCCCAGGTCCGTCCTCCTACAATGAGCAGTTCTTC.